The rows below give T cell receptor beta chains drawn from one sample of a study of control samples from healthy donors and cancer patients. The method was immunoSEQ multiplex PCR; TCRdb's version includes in-frame clones alone and lacks a portion of them. Counted here are 100,000 to 150,000 clones, 92% occurring once; the ten biggest clones make up around 0.6%. Sequenced material: PBMCs. The receptors come from an elderly man with head and neck cancer. The CDR3 runs from the conserved cysteine through the conserved F or W. D genes are given only for firm matches. Clone size is given for some rows only: seen once, a few or many times, or a class if the clone is expanded.

clone_size: few; j_call: TRBJ2-3; d_call: -; v_call: TRBV5-1; cdr3_aa: CASSLPSPGAAGTDTQYF; cdr3_nt: TGCGCCAGCAGCTTACCAAGTCCAGGGGCAGCCGGCACAGATACGCAGTATTTT
clone_size: -; j_call: TRBJ1-5; d_call: -; v_call: TRBV10-3; cdr3_aa: CAISDPGNSNQPQHF; cdr3_nt: TGTGCCATCAGTGATCCGGGGAATAGCAATCAGCCCCAGCATTTT
clone_size: -; j_call: TRBJ2-7; d_call: -; v_call: TRBV6-5; cdr3_aa: CASSYGRGDNYEQYF; cdr3_nt: TGTGCCAGCAGTTACGGCAGGGGGGATAACTACGAGCAGTACTTC
clone_size: once; j_call: TRBJ2-5; d_call: TRBD1; v_call: TRBV5-1; cdr3_aa: CASSLRVQGARETQYF; cdr3_nt: TGCGCCAGCAGCTTGAGAGTGCAGGGGGCACGAGAGACCCAGTACTTC
clone_size: -; j_call: TRBJ2-4; d_call: -; v_call: TRBV2; cdr3_aa: CASSGTRIAKNIQYF; cdr3_nt: TGTGCCAGCAGTGGAACCAGGATAGCCAAAAACATTCAGTACTTC
clone_size: once; j_call: TRBJ1-4; d_call: -; v_call: TRBV5-5; cdr3_aa: CASGVSTNEKLFF; cdr3_nt: TGTGCCAGCGGGGTTTCAACTAATGAAAAACTGTTTTTT
clone_size: -; j_call: TRBJ1-2; d_call: -; v_call: TRBV19; cdr3_aa: CASKADLYGYTF; cdr3_nt: TGTGCCAGTAAGGCAGACCTCTATGGCTACACCTTC
clone_size: -; j_call: TRBJ2-6; d_call: -; v_call: TRBV5-1; cdr3_aa: CASSADGSGANVLTF; cdr3_nt: TGCGCCAGCAGCGCAGACGGCAGTGGGGCCAACGTCCTGACTTTC
clone_size: -; j_call: TRBJ2-1; d_call: -; v_call: TRBV7-9; cdr3_aa: CASSSGTGMRGEQFF; cdr3_nt: TGTGCCAGCAGCTCCGGGACCGGAATGAGGGGTGAGCAGTTCTTC
clone_size: -; j_call: TRBJ2-7; d_call: -; v_call: TRBV6-2/TRBV6-3; cdr3_aa: CASSDPPGARNEQYF; cdr3_nt: TGTGCCAGCAGCGACCCCCCGGGGGCGCGCAACGAGCAGTACTTC
clone_size: -; j_call: TRBJ2-2; d_call: TRBD2; v_call: TRBV7-2; cdr3_aa: CAGGLAAGELFF; cdr3_nt: TGTGCCGGGGGACTAGCGGCCGGGGAGCTGTTTTTT
clone_size: -; j_call: TRBJ2-1; d_call: -; v_call: TRBV6-6; cdr3_aa: CASSYRQNYNEQFF; cdr3_nt: TGTGCCAGCAGTTACCGACAGAACTACAATGAGCAGTTCTTC
clone_size: -; j_call: TRBJ1-1; d_call: -; v_call: TRBV15; cdr3_aa: CATSRVATGAMNTEAFF; cdr3_nt: TGTGCCACCAGCAGAGTGGCCACGGGGGCCATGAACACTGAAGCTTTCTTT
clone_size: -; j_call: TRBJ2-6; d_call: -; v_call: TRBV10-3; cdr3_aa: CAIRPGSGANVLTF; cdr3_nt: TGTGCCATCCGCCCAGGCTCTGGGGCCAACGTCCTGACTTTC
clone_size: -; j_call: TRBJ1-5; d_call: -; v_call: TRBV19; cdr3_aa: CAAEPGGGQPQHF; cdr3_nt: TGTGCCGCCGAACCGGGGGGAGGACAGCCCCAGCATTTT
clone_size: -; j_call: TRBJ2-5; d_call: TRBD1; v_call: TRBV29-1; cdr3_aa: CSGSATGQETQYF; cdr3_nt: TGCAGCGGTTCCGCGACAGGGCAAGAGACCCAGTACTTC